This TCR beta chain is drawn from a study of blood T cell repertoires in COVID-19 (TCRdb year 2020). At the level of the whole study: The collaborator samples originated in the United States, Italy and Spain and spanned the acute and convalescent phases of COVID-19. The prospective study material was composed of cDNA or gDNA derived from T cells, B-cell-depleted T cells, or PBMCs. Deeply sampled blood TCRbeta repertoires from subjects exposed to, actively infected with, or recovered from COVID-19 were included in the dataset. The repertoires were made available in a free public database intended to serve as a resource for research on the immune response to SARS-CoV-2. The samples were drawn from the first 160 participants of the ongoing ImmuneRACE study and from 950 to 1,500 subjects provided by 6 global collaborators. Sample metadata almost always included a de-identified subject ID, COVID-19 status, age in years and sex. HLA class I and class II types, where available, came from metadata supplied by the sample provider rather than from assay-based typing.

The CDR3 runs 13 residues from the cysteine to the phenylalanine. Only CDR3 DNA remains: 39 bases, in frame from the first base. The germline V gene (reference sequence) supplies CDR1 GTSNPN and CDR2 SVGIG. Participants in the prospective study were aged roughly 18 to 95 years, lived in 20 to 30 United States geographic areas, and enrolled through a virtual design. In the prospective study, cohorts were assigned on the basis of participant-reported clinical history obtained from a screening survey and a study questionnaire. In the prospective study, whole blood, serum and a nasopharyngeal or oropharyngeal swab were collected from each participant by mobile phlebotomists. Additional blood draws and questionnaires over an approximately 2-month period could optionally be provided by prospective study participants. Before DNA extraction, prospective study blood samples were shipped either frozen or at room temperature.

Study-level results and caveats: The quantity of clinical and demographic metadata differed by source and by participant and was supplied without curation.

This clone was counted between two and nine times. Its antigen target is currently unknown. One base away there is no much larger clone; base qualities are not given. TCRbeta CDR3 regions were amplified from genomic DNA by means of the immunoSEQ Assay, a bias-controlled multiplex PCR. In the authors' own workflow: The number of nucleated cells in each sample was estimated by amplification of reference gene primers within the assay. To quantify the absolute abundance of each unique TCRbeta CDR3 rearrangement, sequence reads were collapsed and filtered. For each sample, productive Simpson clonality was calculated as the square root of Simpson's diversity index over productive rearrangements. Not all clones reach the TCRdb copy of this immuneACCESS table, which keeps in-frame sequences only. Checked studies attribute under half of the gap to unresolved V genes and leave the rest unexplained. V and J calls and clone size are given by that table; D and trimming were obtained from the DNA. The sample has some 220,000 clones on record, about 86% of them singletons. The ten largest clones take up roughly 1.3% of the sample.

In this chain, TRBV30 is recombined with TRBJ2-3; the D segment could be TRBD1, given 6 matching bases. The clonotype was recovered from a woman between 40 and 50 years old with acute COVID-19. The sample comprised PBMCs or T cells enriched from blood (not recorded which). The nucleotide sequence is given as TGTGCGTTTCAGGGGAAGGGCACAGATACGCAGTATTTT. This codes for CAFQGKGTDTQYF.